The 18 T cell receptor beta chains given below trace back to one sample, sequenced in a study of cytomegalovirus exposure and HLA in healthy donors. The PCR contained 60 Vbeta and 13 Jbeta primers. TCRdb's table, derived via immunoSEQ multiplex PCR, lists solely in-frame clones and lacks some. The repertoire has about 180,000 clones, 80% to 85% of them found once; the top ten carry around 2.2%. Sequencing was performed on PBMCs. Receptor source: a woman aged 25 to 45 in good health and CMV-seronegative.

The chain combines TRBV2 with TRBJ2-5; D perhaps matches TRBD1 (6 bases). The CDR3 runs 13 residues. Germline V CDR1 and CDR2: SNHLY, FYNNEI. The V gene lost 4 bases and the J gene lost 2 bases, with 8 bases spanning the gap. CDR3 sequence reads: CASSGTVQETQYF. CDR3 nucleotides: TGTGCCAGCAGTGGGACAGTTCAAGAGACCCAGTACTTC.

There are a few counts of this clone. The V and J genes are TRBV6-6 and TRBJ1-5; D possibly corresponds to TRBD1 (5 bases). Germline loops: CDR1 MNHNY, CDR2 SVGAGI (reference sequence). This CDR3 is 16 amino acids long. Trimming pared 4 bases from V and 2 bases from J, leaving 15 bases between. The CDR3 DNA reads TGTGCCAGCAGTTCCCAGGGAAGGCTTGGCAATCAGCCCCAGCATTTT. This sequence encodes CASSSQGRLGNQPQHF.

In its sample, this clone was seen once. This sequence joins TRBV9 and TRBJ2-2; D is possibly TRBD2 (5 bases). The CDR3 is made up of 13 amino acids. Germline V gene lookup returns CDR1 SGDLS and CDR2 YYNGEE. Trimming left V 4 bases short and J 5 bases short, with 9 bases between. CDR3 region: CASSPRLTGELFF. CDR3 in DNA: TGTGCCAGCAGCCCAAGACTAACCGGGGAGCTGTTTTTT.

This chain uses TRBV7-9 with TRBJ2-7; 9 bases agree with TRBD2. V lost 4 bases to trimming and J lost 5 bases; unmatched junction nucleotides: 6. The CDR3 is 14 amino acids. From germline, CDR1 is SEHNR and CDR2 FQNEAQ (reference sequence). CDR3 in amino acids: CASSSAVAGDEQYF. In nucleotides, the CDR3 is TGTGCCAGCAGCTCAGCGGTAGCGGGGGACGAGCAGTACTTC.

The rearrangement links TRBV7-2 to TRBJ2-1; 12 bases agree with TRBD1. V was clipped by 8 bases and J by 6 bases; unmatched bases: 8. Germline assignment: CDR1 SGHTA and CDR2 FQGNSA. This CDR3 has 15 amino acids. CDR3 DNA sequence: TGTGCCAGCTTCTTAGGGGACAGGGGGCGCAATGAGCAGTTCTTC. This translates into CASFLGDRGRNEQFF.

The J gene is TRBJ2-5, the V gene TRBV5-4, with TRBD2 identical over 11 bases. Judging by the DNA end, TRBJ2-7 fits better; the J call may be wrong. Germline-derived CDR1 and CDR2 are SGHNT and YYREEE (reference sequence). CDR3 size: 17 residues. The CDR3 DNA sequence: TGTGCCAGCAGCTTGGGAGAACTAGCGGGAGTTCCCTACGAGCAGTACTTC. Its protein product is CASSLGELAGVPYEQYF.

The chain is built from TRBV7-2 and TRBJ1-4; 8 positions agree with TRBD1. The CDR3 runs 15 residues. The V segment lost 5 bases and the J segment 7 bases; nucleotides outside the gene matches: 9. The germline V gene has CDR1 SGHTA and CDR2 FQGNSA. The CDR3 sequence is CASSRQGALSEKLFF. CDR3 in DNA: TGTGCCAGCAGCCGCCAGGGGGCGTTAAGTGAAAAACTGTTTTTT.

CDR3 coding DNA: TGTGCCAGTAGTCCCATCCGGGGTAGCGGGAGGGGTGAGCAGTTCTTC. Translation gives CASSPIRGSGRGEQFF. This chain joins TRBV19 and TRBJ2-1, with TRBD2 matching over 11 bases. CDR3 length: 16 residues. Germline CDR1 is LNHDA and CDR2 is SQIVND (reference sequence). The junction had 12 bases not matched to a gene; V was cut back by 5 bases and J by 9 bases.

The chain uses TRBV7-9 and TRBJ2-7, with D hard to call. Trimming removed 1 base at V and 0 bases at J, with 7 bases between. The CDR3 consists of 14 residues. CDR1 and CDR2 from the germline V gene are SEHNR and FQNEAQ (reference sequence). Here the CDR3 reads CASSLGASSYEQYF. The CDR3 bases are TGTGCCAGCAGCTTAGGTGCGAGCTCCTACGAGCAGTACTTC.

Comments on this clone: Compared with germline, one end of the junction differs, possibly owing to a read error. V gene TRBV7-9 combines with J gene TRBJ2-2, with D perhaps matching TRBD2 (6 bases). The CDR3 spans 15 residues. The germline V gene has CDR1 SEHNR and CDR2 FQNEAQ (reference sequence). CDR3 coding DNA: TGTTCCAGCAGCCAGAGCAGACTAGTGTCCGGGGAGCTGTTTTTT. Translating gives CSSSQSRLVSGELFF.

The rearrangement uses TRBV28 and TRBJ1-1; maybe TRBD1 (6 bases). The CDR3 loop spans 16 amino acids. Germline V lookup: CDR1 MDHEN, CDR2 SYDVKM. Trimming pared 9 bases from V and 0 bases from J, leaving 20 bases between. CDR3 in DNA: TGTGCCAGGGCTAAAAGTGGGGACACCTTGAACACTGAAGCTTTCTTT. Protein: CARAKSGDTLNTEAFF.

This chain uses TRBV5-5 with TRBJ1-4, with no clear D. Germline loops: CDR1 SGHKS, CDR2 YYEKEE (reference sequence). The CDR3 has 15 residues. V lost 3 bases and J lost 5, with 14 bases in between. CDR3 residues: CASSSGDFPNEKLFF. DNA of the CDR3: TGTGCCAGCAGCTCTGGAGATTTCCCGAATGAAAAACTGTTTTTT.

This rearrangement joins TRBV4-3 to TRBJ2-2; D is perhaps TRBD2 (6 bases). The CDR3 runs 18 residues. V was shortened by 0 bases and J by 4 bases, with 18 bases between the two germline ends. Germline V gene data show CDR1 as LGHNA and CDR2 as YSLEER. The CDR3 coding sequence is TGCGCCAGCAGCCAAGATTATCGTCCTACCGGGGGCACCGGGGAGCTGTTTTTT. Its translation: CASSQDYRPTGGTGELFF.

This chain uses TRBV6-5 with TRBJ1-4; D is undetermined. This CDR3 comprises 15 residues. Germline V gives CDR1 MNHEY, CDR2 SVGAGI. The V end was cut by 0 bases, the J end by 5 bases, with 10 bases between. CDR3 loop: CASSYSSQANEKLFF. For the CDR3, the DNA is TGTGCCAGCAGTTACTCGAGCCAGGCAAATGAAAAACTGTTTTTT.

About this clone: The junction does not match germline at one end; this may be a read error. The CDR3 DNA follows: TGTTCCAGCAGCTTAGTGGGACAGGGGAGATCCTACGAGCAGTACTTC. Translation: CSSSLVGQGRSYEQYF. The rearrangement links TRBV7-9 to TRBJ2-7; 10 bases match TRBD1. Per germline, CDR1 SEHNR and CDR2 FQNEAQ (reference sequence). The CDR3 sequence is 16 residues long.

On this clone itself: At one end, the junction sequence differs from germline, possibly due to a read error. This sequence joins TRBV2 and TRBJ2-6; weak D call: TRBD2 (6 bases). Germline V gene lookup returns CDR1 SNHLY and CDR2 FYNNEI. The CDR3 length is 14 residues. CDR3 coding DNA: TGTGCCAGCAGCACGGGGGACGGGGCCAACGGCCTGACTTTC. This encodes CASSTGDGANGLTF.

J is TRBJ2-7 and V is TRBV27; tentatively, D is TRBD2 (5 bases). The V gene's germline CDR1 is MNHEY and CDR2 SMNVEV (reference sequence). The CDR3 sequence is 13 residues long. Deletions cut 10 bases from V and 0 bases from J, with 13 bases between. CDR3 loop: CATSYGSSYEQYF. The CDR3 DNA follows: TGTGCCACCTCCTATGGGAGCTCCTACGAGCAGTACTTC.

This chain joins TRBV28 and TRBJ1-1; possible D gene TRBD1, 5 bases. CDR3 length: 13 amino acids. Trimming left V 10 bases short and J 0 bases short, with 12 bases between. Per germline, CDR1 MDHEN and CDR2 SYDVKM. The CDR3 region has the DNA TGTGCCACCGGGGGACGGGTGAACACTGAAGCTTTCTTT. Translated: CATGGRVNTEAFF.